The 20 T cell receptor beta chains listed next were all sequenced from one sample in a study of blood T cell repertoires in COVID-19. Using immunoSEQ multiplex PCR, the repertoire was profiled, and TCRdb retains in-frame clones only, with some absent. The sample lists more than 200,000 clones; approximately 84% were seen once. What was sequenced was peripheral blood. These receptors all come from a man aged 50 to 59 with active or convalescent COVID-19.

The chain recombines TRBV10-1 with TRBJ2-1, with D possibly being TRBD2 (7 bases). V lost 9 bases and J 2 bases, leaving 26 bases between the germline ends. This CDR3 is built from 18 residues. Germline V gives CDR1 WNHNN, CDR2 SYGVQD (reference sequence). As DNA, the CDR3 is TGCGCCAGTGCCTTTGGGCGGGGGCCCTCCTGGGCCTACAATGAGCAGTTCTTC. Amino acid sequence: CASAFGRGPSWAYNEQFF.

This clone occurred once. This rearrangement joins TRBV4-1 to TRBJ2-3; perhaps TRBD1 as D (5 bases). V shed 0 bases and J shed 5 bases, with 6 bases lying between them. CDR3 size: 13 residues. Germline CDR1 MGHRA, CDR2 YSYEKL. CDR3 DNA sequence: TGCGCCAGCAGCCAAGATCAGGGAGATACGCAGTATTTT. Translating it yields CASSQDQGDTQYF.

This clone was seen a handful of times. This chain uses TRBV28 with TRBJ2-7; 8 nucleotides agree with TRBD1. The germline gives CDR1 MDHEN, CDR2 SYDVKM. The ends lost 7 bases at V and 7 bases at J; junction bases unmatched: 15. This CDR3 region has 15 residues. The CDR3 nucleotides are TGTGCCAGCACCCCGGCCGGGACAGGCCTTTTGGAGCAGTACTTC. Its translation: CASTPAGTGLLEQYF.

This clone was found once. CDR3 bases: TGTGCCAGCAGTGTCGTGGGGGCTAGTGGCAATCAGCCCCAGCATTTT. Protein: CASSVVGASGNQPQHF. This chain uses TRBV2 with TRBJ1-5; D might be TRBD1 (6 bases). CDR1 is SNHLY, CDR2 FYNNEI, per germline. The CDR3 is 16 residues long. Trimming removed 4 bases at V and 2 bases at J, with 15 bases between.

The V gene is TRBV7-2, the J gene TRBJ1-1; a possible D gene is TRBD1 (5 bases). V was pared by 6 bases and J by 6 bases, with 8 bases between. CDR1 is SGHTA, CDR2 FQGNSA, per germline. The CDR3 covers 11 residues. The CDR3 region has the DNA TGTGCCAGCAGGACGACAGCTGAAGCTTTCTTT. The encoded protein is CASRTTAEAFF.

This sequence joins TRBV12-3 or TRBV12-4 and TRBJ1-2; 7 positions match TRBD1. The V segment lost 4 bases and the J segment 8 bases; nucleotides outside the gene matches: 1. CDR3 length: 11 amino acids. DNA of the CDR3: TGTGCCAGCAGTTACAGGGGAGGCTACACCTTC. It codes for CASSYRGGYTF.

The chain combines TRBV4-2 with TRBJ2-1; no definite D call. Germline CDR1 reads LGHNA; CDR2 reads YNFKEQ. The CDR3 totals 13 residues. V lost 2 bases to trimming and J lost 8 bases, with 10 bases between them. The DNA of the CDR3 is TGTGCCAGCAGCCAACAAAGCCCCGATGAGCAGTTCTTC. Amino acids: CASSQQSPDEQFF.

The chain is built from TRBV3-1 (or the pseudogene TRBV3-2) and TRBJ2-3, with D unresolved. This CDR3 is built from 15 residues. V was cut by 4 bases and J by 0 bases, with 11 bases left in between. Germline V lookup: CDR1 LGHDT, CDR2 YNNKEL (reference sequence). Here the CDR3 reads CASSPRRGSTDTQYF. The CDR3 DNA follows: TGTGCCAGCAGCCCCCGGAGAGGTAGCACAGATACGCAGTATTTT.

V usage is TRBV19 and J usage is TRBJ2-1, with D possibly being TRBD2 (5 bases). Per the germline V gene, CDR1 is LNHDA and CDR2 is SQIVND (reference sequence). This CDR3 region has 15 residues. Trimming left V 2 bases short and J 2 bases short, with 10 bases between. CDR3 loop: CASSISLAAYNEQFF. Written as DNA, the CDR3 is TGTGCCAGTAGTATATCCCTAGCTGCCTACAATGAGCAGTTCTTC. Filled out from reference TRBV19 and TRBJ2-1, the complete variable domain reads DGGITQSPKYLFRKEGQNVTLSCEQNLNHDAMYWYRQDPGQGLRLIYYSQIVNDFQKGDIAEGYSVSREKKESFPLTVTSAQKNPTAFYLCASSISLAAYNEQFFGPGTRLTVL.

The gene calls are TRBV7-8 and TRBJ1-5; TRBD1 is a possible D gene (5 bases). The CDR3 consists of 13 residues. Trimming pared 6 bases from V and 7 bases from J, leaving 13 bases between. Germline V gene sequence: CDR1 SGHVS, CDR2 FQNEAQ. CDR3 in DNA: TGTGCCAGCAGTATCTCAGGGTACCAGCCCCAGCATTTT. This codes for CASSISGYQPQHF.

This clone was seen a single time. This chain links TRBV21-1 with TRBJ1-5; the table's TRBD1 call for D was not verified on the DNA. TRBV21-1 is reported as a pseudogene. The CDR3 has 16 residues. CDR3 in amino acids: CASTPNRVAGNQPQHF. CDR3 sequence (DNA): TGTGCCAGCACCCCTAACAGGGTTGCGGGCAATCAGCCCCAGCATTTT.

This clone appeared a single time. V usage is TRBV5-1 and J usage is TRBJ1-2, with 9 positions matching TRBD1. J was trimmed by 9 bases and V by 3 bases; bases with no gene match: 9. The CDR3 contains 14 residues. Germline CDR1 and CDR2: SGHRS and YFSETQ. The CDR3 sequence: CASSSQGDRVRYTF. The CDR3 DNA reads as TGCGCCAGCAGCTCCCAGGGGGACAGGGTTCGCTACACCTTC.

V gene TRBV9 combines with J gene TRBJ1-4; 12 bases map to TRBD1. Trimming cost V 0 bases and J 6 bases; bases outside gene matches: 12. From germline, CDR1 is SGDLS and CDR2 YYNGEE. CDR3 length: 19 residues. CDR3: CASSVAVGGQGASDEKLFF. CDR3 sequence (DNA): TGTGCCAGCAGCGTAGCCGTGGGGGGACAGGGGGCTTCAGATGAAAAACTGTTTTTT.

This chain uses TRBV7-9 with TRBJ1-1, with 8 bases aligning to TRBD1. V lost 6 bases, J lost 3 bases, and 3 bases stayed unmatched. In germline, CDR1 is SEHNR, CDR2 FQNEAQ (reference sequence). This CDR3 has 13 residues. CDR3 amino acids: CASSPTGDTEAFF. The CDR3 nucleotides read TGTGCCAGCAGTCCGACAGGGGACACTGAAGCTTTCTTT. Filled out from reference TRBV7-9 and TRBJ1-1, the complete variable domain reads DTGVSQNPRHKITKRGQNVTFRCDPISEHNRLYWYRQTLGQGPEFLTYFQNEAQLEKSRLLSDRFSAERPKGSFSTLEIQRTEQGDSAMYLCASSPTGDTEAFFGQGTRLTVV.

J is TRBJ1-2 and V is TRBV5-1; tentatively, D is TRBD1 (6 bases). Deletions cut 4 bases from V and 0 bases from J, with 13 bases between. The germline V gene has CDR1 SGHRS and CDR2 YFSETQ. CDR3 length: 15 residues. Written as DNA, the CDR3 is TGCGCCAGCAGCAGGAACAGGGACGCTAACTATGGCTACACCTTC. This codes for CASSRNRDANYGYTF.

The count of this clone is one. The chain uses TRBV9 and TRBJ2-3; tentatively, D is TRBD2 (5 bases). The germline CDR1 and CDR2 sequences are SGDLS and YYNGEE. CDR3 length: 16 residues. V dropped 0 bases and J dropped 3 bases, with 14 bases sitting between them. For the CDR3, the DNA is TGTGCCAGCAGCGTAGGGGCGTCGGAGGTTACAGATACGCAGTATTTT. Translation: CASSVGASEVTDTQYF.

The chain recombines TRBV6-1 with TRBJ1-5; D gene uncertain. This CDR3 contains 12 residues. The germline V gene has CDR1 MNHNS and CDR2 SASEGT. Trimming left V 0 bases short and J 7 bases short, with 4 bases between. This CDR3 is CASSEAGQPQHF. CDR3 in DNA: TGTGCCAGCAGTGAAGCGGGCCAGCCCCAGCATTTT.

A remark on this clone: The germline gene is not matched at one end of the junction; a read error may be the cause. CDR3 bases: TGCAGCATGGACAGGGGCACGGATACGCAGTATTTT. This gives the protein CSMDRGTDTQYF. J is TRBJ2-3 and V is TRBV29-1; 9 bases fit TRBD1. This CDR3 comprises 12 residues. Germline CDR1 reads SQVTM; CDR2 reads ANQGSEA.

This chain uses TRBV5-6 with TRBJ1-4, with TRBD1 matching 7 bases. Looked up from germline, CDR1 is SGHDT and CDR2 is YYEEEE. The CDR3 loop spans 14 amino acids. The V segment lost 0 bases and the J segment 8 bases; nucleotides outside the gene matches: 4. CDR3 protein: CASSLGRGREKLFF. CDR3 in DNA: TGTGCCAGCAGCTTGGGTAGGGGGCGAGAAAAACTGTTTTTT.

This sequence joins TRBV12-3 or TRBV12-4 and TRBJ1-1; D remains unclear. The CDR3 is 11 amino acids. With 8 bases removed from V and 7 bases from J, the gap between germline ends came to 11 bases. CDR3 amino acids: CASSRRGEAFF. The CDR3 bases are TGTGCCAGCTCTAGACGGGGTGAAGCTTTCTTT.